This T cell receptor beta chain is from a study of T-cell memory formation after mild COVID-19. Findings of the study overall: There was no confirmation that second-wave clones peaking on day 37 were SARS-CoV-2 specific. Cross-reactive memory seemingly joined, as some responding clones were found in pre-infection memory.

With respect to this clonotype: The target antigen is unknown.

TCR alpha and TCR beta cDNA libraries with sample barcodes and UMIs came from 5'RACE using constant-segment primers. TCRdb ran MiXCR on the 5' RACE reads and lists one entry per CDR3 protein. This table has some 180,000 distinct CDR3 sequences, over 10% appearing once. CDR1 is MNHNS, CDR2 SASEGT, per germline. J lost 6 bases, V lost 7 bases, and 12 bases had no gene match. The CDR3 spans 15 residues. The sample taken for sequencing was PBMCs or a T cell subset sorted from them (not recorded which). This sequence was found in a man between 18 and 29 years old who had mild COVID-19 (a few samples of this study predate the infection). Cell type and time point are not known. The chain recombines TRBV6-1 with TRBJ2-7; 10 bases match TRBD1. In nucleotides, the CDR3 is TGTGCCAGCACCCCGGACAGGGGGGTTCCAGGCGAGCAGTACTTC. Protein product: CASTPDRGVPGEQYF.